Included here is one T cell receptor beta chain sequence, with context. The antigen is undetermined. The record originates from a study of cytomegalovirus exposure and HLA in healthy donors. Study-level points and caveats: A later analysis linked 15,000 to 20,000 TCR beta sequences to HLA alleles at 0.05 false discovery rate.

The PCR employed 60 Vbeta primers together with 13 Jbeta primers. Data came from immunoSEQ multiplex PCR; TCRdb stores just in-frame clones and leaves some out. This table holds about 190,000 clones, about four fifths found once. The V and J ends lost 4 bases and 3 bases, in that order; junction bases with no gene match: 9. The germline V gene encodes CDR1 SGHRS and CDR2 YFSETQ. The CDR3 has 15 amino acids. Specimen: PBMCs. This chain joins TRBV5-1 and TRBJ1-2, with TRBD1 matching over 7 bases. The sequence derives from a man younger than 35 in good health and CMV-seronegative. The CDR3 DNA reads TGCGCCAGCAGCCAAAACAGGGGATCGGACTATGGCTACACCTTC. Translated: CASSQNRGSDYGYTF.